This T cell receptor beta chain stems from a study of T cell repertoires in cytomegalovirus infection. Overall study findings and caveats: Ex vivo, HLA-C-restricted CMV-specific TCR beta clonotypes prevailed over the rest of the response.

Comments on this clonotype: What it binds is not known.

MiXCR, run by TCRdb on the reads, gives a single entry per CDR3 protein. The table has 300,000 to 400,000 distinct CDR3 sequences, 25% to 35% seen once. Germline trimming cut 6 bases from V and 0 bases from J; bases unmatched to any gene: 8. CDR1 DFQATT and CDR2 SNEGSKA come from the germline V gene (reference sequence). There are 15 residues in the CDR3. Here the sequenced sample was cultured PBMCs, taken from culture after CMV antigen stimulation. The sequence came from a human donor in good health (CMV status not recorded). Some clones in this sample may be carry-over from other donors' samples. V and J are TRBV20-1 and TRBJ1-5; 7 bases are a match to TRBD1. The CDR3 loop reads CSAPTGRDSNQPQHF. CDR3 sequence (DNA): TGCAGTGCCCCGACAGGGAGAGATAGCAATCAGCCCCAGCATTTT.